This T cell receptor (beta chain) was profiled in a study of cytomegalovirus exposure and HLA in healthy donors. Every donor was a healthy person donating bone marrow. Primers for the PCR totalled 60 Vbeta and 13 Jbeta. Produced via immunoSEQ multiplex PCR; TCRdb's table is partial and in-frame only. The table gives around 70,000 clones; the top ten clones make up about 0.82% of it. The CDR3 covers 17 residues. V dropped 2 bases and J dropped 6; count of bases not matched to a gene: 10. Germline CDR1 and CDR2: LGHNA and YNFKEQ. The chain recombines TRBV4-2 with TRBJ2-2, with 9 bases matching TRBD1. The receptor was derived from a boy younger than 18 in good health and CMV-seronegative. Sequencing input: PBMCs. The CDR3 DNA follows: TGTGCCAGCAGCCAACAAACGGGACAGGGTGTGGCCGGGGAGCTGTTTTTT. Translation gives CASSQQTGQGVAGELFF.